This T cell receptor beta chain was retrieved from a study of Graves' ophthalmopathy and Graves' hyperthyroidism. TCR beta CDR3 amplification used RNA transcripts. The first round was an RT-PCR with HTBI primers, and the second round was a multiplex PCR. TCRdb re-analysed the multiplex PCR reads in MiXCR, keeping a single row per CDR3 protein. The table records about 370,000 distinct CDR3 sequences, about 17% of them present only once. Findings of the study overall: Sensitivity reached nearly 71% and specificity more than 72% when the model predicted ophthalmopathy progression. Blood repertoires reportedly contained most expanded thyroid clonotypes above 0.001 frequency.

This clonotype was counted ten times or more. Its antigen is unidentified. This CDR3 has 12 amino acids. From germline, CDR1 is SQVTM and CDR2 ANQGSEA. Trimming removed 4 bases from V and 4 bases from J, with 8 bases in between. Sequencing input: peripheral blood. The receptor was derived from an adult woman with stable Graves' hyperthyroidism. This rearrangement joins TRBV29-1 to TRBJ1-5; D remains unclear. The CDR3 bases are TGCAGCGTTGGGGGAATAAATCAGCCCCAGCATTTT. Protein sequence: CSVGGINQPQHF.